This is a list of T cell receptor beta chains from one sample in a study of T-cell memory formation after mild COVID-19. TCRdb recomputed calls from the 5' RACE reads with MiXCR, one row per CDR3 protein. This repertoire shows about 62,000 distinct CDR3 sequences, 9.3% found once; its top ten account for around 1.1%. The sequenced sample was PBMCs or a T cell subset sorted from them (not recorded which). These receptors all stem from a man aged 18 to 29 who had mild COVID-19 (a few samples of this study predate the infection). Cell type and time point are not known. CDR3s include the opening cysteine and the closing phenylalanine or tryptophan. The D gene is left open where the match is weak. Size values are once, few and many counts, or a class for expanded clones, and some rows have none.

D,J,V,size,CDR3,DNA
-,TRBJ2-3,TRBV7-2,many,CASSLLVGTDTQYF,TGTGCCAGCAGCTTGCTCGTCGGCACAGATACGCAGTATTTT
-,TRBJ2-3,TRBV12-3/TRBV12-4,few,CASSESRSTDTQYF,TGTGCCAGCAGTGAGAGCAGGTCCACAGATACGCAGTATTTT
-,TRBJ1-6,TRBV2,few,CASSEETDSPLHF,TGTGCCAGCAGTGAAGAGACAGATTCACCCCTCCACTTT
TRBD1,TRBJ1-2,TRBV7-9,few,CASSDGQGADGYTF,TGTGCCAGCAGCGACGGACAGGGGGCTGATGGCTACACCTTC
TRBD1,TRBJ1-2,TRBV20-1,few,CSARHTPGTVNYGYTF,TGCAGTGCTAGACACACCCCCGGGACAGTTAACTATGGCTACACCTTC
TRBD1,TRBJ2-2,TRBV3-1,-,CASSHSDRSAGELFF,TGTGCCAGCAGCCACTCGGACAGGAGTGCCGGGGAGCTGTTTTTT
-,TRBJ2-2,TRBV4-1,-,CASSLGQPSMGTGELFF,TGCGCCAGCAGCCTCGGACAGCCGAGCATGGGCACCGGGGAGCTGTTTTTT
-,TRBJ1-1,TRBV25-1,few,CASSESKGGNTEAFF,TGTGCCAGCAGTGAATCCAAGGGGGGGAACACTGAAGCTTTCTTT
TRBD1,TRBJ1-2,TRBV2,few,CASSERGGDGYTF,TGTGCCAGCAGTGAAAGAGGGGGCGATGGCTACACCTTC
-,TRBJ1-1,TRBV20-1,-,CSARHREGWTEAFF,TGCAGTGCTCGGCACAGGGAAGGATGGACTGAAGCTTTCTTT
-,TRBJ2-5,TRBV5-1,many,CASSNGLEETQYF,TGCGCCAGCAGTAACGGACTGGAAGAGACCCAGTACTTC
TRBD1,TRBJ2-6,TRBV7-3,-,CASSPLGTASGANVLTF,TGTGCCAGCAGCCCCCTCGGGACAGCCTCTGGGGCCAACGTCCTGACTTTC